Listed below are T cell receptor beta chains from one sample, sequenced in a study of Graves' ophthalmopathy and Graves' hyperthyroidism. TCRdb independently ran MiXCR on the multiplex PCR reads; one entry per CDR3 protein. The table includes approximately 160,000 distinct CDR3 sequences, less than 45% detected once. Sequencing was done on a sample of peripheral blood. The receptors stem from a middle-aged woman with Graves' ophthalmopathy. CDR3s include the opening cysteine and the closing phenylalanine or tryptophan. Fields, in order: D gene, J gene, V gene, clone size, CDR3 protein, CDR3 DNA. D genes are given only for firm matches. Only part of the rows carry a size: once, few, many, or a class if the clone is expanded.

. TRBJ1-1 TRBV10-3 many CAISEGNTEAFF TGTGCCATCAGTGAAGGGAACACTGAAGCTTTCTTT
. TRBJ2-5 TRBV12-3/TRBV12-4 many CASSDSGGETQYF TGTGCCAGCAGTGATAGCGGTGGAGAGACCCAGTACTTC
TRBD2 TRBJ2-7 TRBV7-2 . CASSPLGRVGEQYF TGTGCCAGCAGCCCCCTAGGGAGGGTGGGGGAGCAGTACTTC
. TRBJ1-1 TRBV12-3/TRBV12-4 few CASSLRGRTEAFF TGTGCCAGCAGTTTAAGGGGTCGGACTGAAGCTTTCTTT
. TRBJ2-1 TRBV7-9 many CASSSPAGGNEQFF TGTGCCAGCAGCTCGCCAGCTGGGGGGAATGAGCAGTTCTTC
. TRBJ1-5 TRBV6-5 many CASSYSGAAGNQPQHF TGTGCCAGCAGTTACTCGGGGGCAGCGGGCAATCAGCCCCAGCATTTT
. TRBJ2-6 TRBV25-1 . CASSDYSGANVLTF TGTGCCAGCAGTGATTACTCTGGGGCCAACGTCCTGACTTTC
TRBD1 TRBJ2-5 TRBV12-3/TRBV12-4 . CASSYKTGPETQYF TGTGCCAGCAGTTACAAGACAGGGCCAGAGACCCAGTACTTC
TRBD1 TRBJ1-1 TRBV19 once CASSSNRGMNTEAFF TGTGCCAGTAGTAGCAACAGGGGTATGAACACTGAAGCTTTCTTT
TRBD2 TRBJ2-7 TRBV28 many CASSRIAGGGEQYF TGTGCCAGCAGTCGAATAGCGGGAGGGGGCGAGCAGTACTTC
TRBD1 TRBJ1-5 TRBV4-1 many CASTPTGLGNQPQHF TGCGCCAGCACCCCGACAGGGCTGGGCAATCAGCCCCAGCATTTT
. TRBJ1-5 TRBV12-3/TRBV12-4 . CASSYTGLSNQPQHF TGTGCCAGCAGTTACACCGGGCTTAGCAATCAGCCCCAGCATTTT
. TRBJ2-5 TRBV27 once CASSLLAGLCETQYF TGTGCCAGCAGTTTATTGGCAGGGCTGTGCGAGACCCAGTACTTC
. TRBJ2-4 TRBV10-1 many CASSTALGGIQYF TGCGCCAGCAGCACCGCGCTTGGGGGCATTCAGTACTTC
TRBD1 TRBJ1-1 TRBV6-2/TRBV6-3 . CASSPMTGGNTEAFF TGTGCCAGCAGTCCAATGACAGGGGGAAACACTGAAGCTTTCTTT
. TRBJ1-2 TRBV12-3/TRBV12-4 few CASNNRFDRIYGYTF TGTGCCAGCAACAACCGCTTTGACAGGATCTATGGCTACACCTTC
. TRBJ1-6 TRBV7-2 many CASSPQSSYNSPLHF TGTGCCAGCAGCCCACAGAGCTCCTATAATTCACCCCTCCACTTT
. TRBJ2-5 TRBV19 . CASSLLGTTQETQYF TGTGCCAGTAGTTTGTTAGGGACCACCCAAGAGACCCAGTACTTC
TRBD1 TRBJ2-7 TRBV7-2 many CASSPDRGSLYEQYF TGTGCCAGCAGCCCGGACAGGGGGAGTCTTTACGAGCAGTACTTC
. TRBJ1-6 TRBV6-2/TRBV6-3 many CASGRPISGSYNSPLHF TGTGCCAGCGGACGGCCAATTTCGGGCTCCTATAATTCACCCCTCCACTTT
. TRBJ1-5 TRBV12-3/TRBV12-4 few CASSPRIERNQPQHF TGTGCCAGCAGTCCCAGAATAGAAAGAAATCAGCCCCAGCATTTT
. TRBJ2-2 TRBV4-1 . CASSQDYSTGELFF TGCGCCAGCAGCCAAGATTATAGCACCGGGGAGCTGTTTTTT
. TRBJ1-6 TRBV6-1 . CASSKKGEMDSPLHF TGTGCCAGCAGTAAAAAGGGGGAGATGGATTCACCCCTCCACTTT
TRBD2 TRBJ2-7 TRBV12-3/TRBV12-4 many CASSRGLAGYYEQYF TGTGCCAGCAGCCGCGGACTAGCGGGTTACTACGAGCAGTACTTC
. TRBJ1-1 TRBV6-1 . CASSWTGVGTEAFF TGTGCCAGCAGCTGGACCGGAGTCGGCACTGAAGCTTTCTTT